This TCR beta chain appears in the sequencing data of a study of blood T cell repertoires in COVID-19. Study-level information: The United States, Italy and Spain provided the acute and convalescent COVID-19 samples. T cells, B-cell-depleted T cells, or PBMCs provided the cDNA or gDNA that served as material.

This CDR3 region has 16 residues. V was shortened by 5 bases and J by 6 bases, with 22 bases between the two germline ends. Germline-derived CDR1 and CDR2 are ENHRY and SYGVKD. Per the study methods: It was from reference gene primer amplification that nucleated cell counts were estimated. Repertoires were generated with immunoSEQ multiplex PCR, while TCRdb's copy carries only in-frame clones and drops some. The DNA was the basis for D and trimming; V, J and clone size are from that table. Among 120,000 or so clones, about nine tenths were seen once, and the ten largest hold approximately 8.7%. The sequence came from a man in his 70s who had recovered from COVID-19. The sample taken for sequencing was peripheral blood. J is TRBJ1-2 and V is TRBV10-3; D is undetermined. CDR3 bases: TGTGCCATCAGTATGAGTCCCAGGCCCCCGCAGGATGGCTACACCTTC. Protein: CAISMSPRPPQDGYTF.